Presented here are 8 T cell receptor beta chains from one specimen sequenced in a study of cytomegalovirus exposure and HLA in healthy donors. It was with 60 Vbeta and 13 Jbeta primers that the PCR ran. Generated by immunoSEQ multiplex PCR, the TCRdb table keeps only in-frame clones and is missing some. The table lists under 200,000 clones, around four fifths of them singletons. The sequencing sample was made of PBMCs. These receptors were taken from a woman between 45 and 65 years old in good health and CMV-seropositive.

About this clone: At one boundary the junction diverges from the germline segment, which might be a read error. The CDR3 DNA is TGTACCAGCAGCTTGAGAGGTAGCGAGCAGTACTTC. Amino acid sequence: CTSSLRGSEQYF. This chain uses TRBV7-9 with TRBJ2-7, with unresolved D. CDR3 size: 12 residues. CDR1 and CDR2 (germline): SEHNR, FQNEAQ (reference sequence).

The chain links TRBV27 to TRBJ1-1; a weak D match, TRBD1 (6 bases). V was cut by 6 bases and J by 3 bases, with 17 bases left in between. The length of the CDR3 is 15 residues. Germline assignment: CDR1 MNHEY and CDR2 SMNVEV (reference sequence). The CDR3 is CASRKTGTLYTEAFF. CDR3 nucleotide sequence: TGTGCCAGCAGGAAAACAGGGACACTTTACACTGAAGCTTTCTTT.

This clone was detected only a few times. The gene calls are TRBV27 and TRBJ2-1; D is unresolved. Germline values: CDR1 MNHEY, CDR2 SMNVEV (reference sequence). This CDR3 comprises 14 residues. V dropped 3 bases and J dropped 0 bases, with 6 bases sitting between them. The chain's CDR3 is CASSLARSYNEQFF. CDR3 in DNA: TGTGCCAGCAGTTTGGCCCGCTCCTACAATGAGCAGTTCTTC.

This clone showed up just a few times. A junction end diverges from the germline sequence, so it may reflect a read error. The rearrangement links TRBV15 to TRBJ1-5; 7 bases are a match to TRBD1. Germline loops: CDR1 LNHNV, CDR2 YYDKDF (reference sequence). The length of the CDR3 is 15 residues. The CDR3, as DNA: TGTTCCACCAGCAGAGGACAGGTAATAAATCAGCCCCAGCATTTT. As protein: CSTSRGQVINQPQHF.

V usage is TRBV5-4 and J usage is TRBJ2-7; the match to TRBD2 covers 10 bases. V lost 0 bases and J lost 3; bases outside the gene matches: 3. The germline gives CDR1 SGHNT, CDR2 YYREEE (reference sequence). CDR3 size: 15 residues. The CDR3 DNA sequence: TGTGCCAGCAGCTTGGACCTAGCGGGAGACTACGAGCAGTACTTC. Amino acid sequence: CASSLDLAGDYEQYF.

This chain connects TRBV5-1 to TRBJ2-2, with 8 bases aligning to TRBD2. Germline CDR1 reads SGHRS; CDR2 reads YFSETQ. J gave up 4 bases and V 6 bases, and 11 bases lay outside the gene matches. CDR3 length: 16 residues. CDR3 nucleotide sequence: TGCGCCAGCACCCGAGGACTAGCTCGGTCCACCGGGGAGCTGTTTTTT. Protein: CASTRGLARSTGELFF.

The chain recombines TRBV27 with TRBJ1-2; 10 positions agree with TRBD1. Germline trimming cut 3 bases from V and 4 bases from J; bases unmatched to any gene: 8. Germline values: CDR1 MNHEY, CDR2 SMNVEV (reference sequence). CDR3 length: 16 residues. The CDR3 coding sequence is TGTGCCAGCAGTTTCTGGACAGGGGGTAAAAGCTATGGCTACACCTTC. Protein: CASSFWTGGKSYGYTF.

This clone appeared a few times. This chain links TRBV28 with TRBJ1-1, with 8 bases aligning to TRBD1. The germline V gene has CDR1 MDHEN and CDR2 SYDVKM. This CDR3 contains 16 residues. V shed 4 bases and J 0 bases; nucleotides not matched to a gene: 7. The CDR3 sequence is CASSWDRHDMNTEAFF. The CDR3 nucleotides read TGTGCCAGCAGTTGGGACAGGCACGACATGAACACTGAAGCTTTCTTT.